The 14 T cell receptor beta chains in this list originate from one sample, sequenced in a study of sequential checkpoint blockade in melanoma. Clones were read by immunoSEQ multiplex PCR, and TCRdb kept only the in-frame ones, dropping some. The table records around 30,000 clones, approximately 86% of them present only once. The treatment here: randomized to nivolumab then ipilimumab (arm A) or the reverse (arm B). Sequenced material: CD8+ T cells sorted from blood (inferred from file names), taken from a patient given nivolumab and ipilimumab in sequence. These receptors all stem from a human donor with melanoma.

V gene TRBV6-5 combines with J gene TRBJ2-7, with D possibly being TRBD2 (5 bases). With 6 bases removed from V and 0 bases from J, the gap between germline ends came to 15 bases. In germline, CDR1 is MNHEY, CDR2 SVGAGI. There are 15 residues in the CDR3. The CDR3 DNA reads as TGTGCCAGCAGGCTAGGACGGAGGAGCTCCTACGAGCAGTACTTC. Its protein product is CASRLGRRSSYEQYF.

V is TRBV5-6 and J is TRBJ2-7; 13 bases are a match to TRBD2. The CDR3 extends over 17 amino acids. From germline, CDR1 is SGHDT and CDR2 YYEEEE. Unmatched junction bases numbered 8, after V lost 3 bases and J lost 2 bases. The CDR3 DNA reads TGTGCCAGCAGCTCGAGGACTAGCGGGGGTTATACCTACGAGCAGTACTTC. Its protein product is CASSSRTSGGYTYEQYF.

This rearrangement joins TRBV13 to TRBJ2-5; 7 positions agree with TRBD1. The CDR3 runs 15 residues. Looked up from germline, CDR1 is PRHDT and CDR2 is FYEKMQ (reference sequence). V lost 4 bases, J lost 5 bases, and 10 bases stayed unmatched. The CDR3 nucleotides read TGTGCCAGCAGCTGGATAGGGGGCGGGTTCGAGACCCAGTACTTC. Amino acids: CASSWIGGGFETQYF.

The V call is TRBV27, the J call TRBJ2-7, with 8 bases identical to TRBD2. Germline CDR1 and CDR2: MNHEY and SMNVEV (reference sequence). V trimming: 3 bases; J trimming: 4 bases; junction bases outside the gene matches: 5. The CDR3 is 14 residues long. The CDR3 sequence: CASSLGREGYEQYF. The CDR3 DNA reads as TGTGCCAGCAGTTTGGGCCGGGAGGGTTACGAGCAGTACTTC.

The chain has TRBV27 and TRBJ2-7, with 10 bases that match TRBD1. This CDR3 has 14 amino acids. In germline, CDR1 is MNHEY, CDR2 SMNVEV (reference sequence). The V segment lost 5 bases and the J segment 6 bases; nucleotides outside the gene matches: 7. The CDR3 region is CASSVGTGVSEQYF. In DNA form, the CDR3 reads TGTGCCAGCAGTGTCGGGACAGGGGTTTCCGAGCAGTACTTC.

The V call is TRBV4-1, the J call TRBJ1-5, with no clear D. V was shortened by 2 bases and J by 6 bases, with 8 bases between the two germline ends. Germline CDR1 MGHRA, CDR2 YSYEKL. The length of the CDR3 is 13 residues. Here the CDR3 reads CASSQSSAQPQHF. CDR3 DNA sequence: TGCGCCAGCAGCCAATCAAGCGCTCAGCCCCAGCATTTT.

The J gene is TRBJ2-7, the V gene TRBV9; 10 nucleotides line up with TRBD1. Per the germline V gene, CDR1 is SGDLS and CDR2 is YYNGEE. V lost 2 bases and J lost 5; bases outside the gene matches: 10. The CDR3 length is 16 residues. CDR3 bases: TGTGCCAGCAGCGTCGCTTTGACAGGGGGCGTTGACGAGCAGTACTTC. It is translated as CASSVALTGGVDEQYF.

The genes are TRBV19 and TRBJ1-3; TRBD1 might be the D (6 bases). Germline assignment: CDR1 LNHDA and CDR2 SQIVND (reference sequence). The CDR3 contains 15 residues. V lost 7 bases and J 0 bases, leaving 13 bases between the germline ends. DNA of the CDR3: TGTGCCAGTAAGGTCACAGGGCCCTCTGGAAACACCATATATTTT. Protein: CASKVTGPSGNTIYF. The full variable domain, with the rest looked up from reference TRBV19 and TRBJ1-3, is DGGITQSPKYLFRKEGQNVTLSCEQNLNHDAMYWYRQDPGQGLRLIYYSQIVNDFQKGDIAEGYSVSREKKESFPLTVTSAQKNPTAFYLCASKVTGPSGNTIYFGEGSWLTVV.

This chain connects TRBV4-1 to TRBJ2-3; TRBD2 aligns across 8 bases. Germline V gene data show CDR1 as MGHRA and CDR2 as YSYEKL. The V and J ends lost 4 bases and 1 base, in that order; junction bases with no gene match: 4. The CDR3 consists of 15 residues. The CDR3 region is CASSPPGGGTDTQYF. Here the CDR3 DNA reads TGCGCCAGCAGCCCCCCGGGAGGGGGCACAGATACGCAGTATTTT.

The chain links TRBV11-2 to TRBJ2-7, with TRBD1 matching 10 bases. V dropped 4 bases and J dropped 3; count of bases not matched to a gene: 6. This CDR3 spans 15 amino acids. Germline CDR1 reads SGHAT; CDR2 reads FQNNGV. CDR3 coding DNA: TGTGCCAGCAGCTCCGGGACAGGGGCCGACTACGAGCAGTACTTC. Residues: CASSSGTGADYEQYF.

The V gene is TRBV4-2, the J gene TRBJ2-7, with a weak D call TRBD1 (5 bases). The CDR3 loop spans 13 amino acids. Germline assignment: CDR1 LGHNA and CDR2 YNFKEQ. Trimming removed 1 base from V and 4 bases from J, with 8 bases in between. This CDR3 reads CASSQGPGYEQYF. Here the CDR3 DNA reads TGTGCCAGCAGCCAAGGGCCAGGGTACGAGCAGTACTTC.

For the CDR3, the DNA is TGTGCCATGACCCGGGGACAGGGGGCCTACGAGCAGTACTTC. Its protein product is CAMTRGQGAYEQYF. The chain employs TRBV10-3 and TRBJ2-7; 11 bases line up with TRBD1. Trimming at V came to 9 bases and at J to 2 bases, leaving 6 bases not matched to a gene. This CDR3 contains 14 residues. Germline V gene sequence: CDR1 ENHRY, CDR2 SYGVKD.

The V gene is TRBV28, the J gene TRBJ1-2, with 9 bases fitting TRBD1. Per the germline V gene, CDR1 is MDHEN and CDR2 is SYDVKM. V was pared by 4 bases and J by 4 bases, with 7 bases of the junction left unmatched. CDR3 length: 15 residues. The CDR3 is CASSSPTGGSYGYTF. The CDR3 bases are TGTGCCAGCAGTTCCCCGACAGGGGGGAGCTATGGCTACACCTTC.

This clone was observed once. CDR3 protein: CASSSFYPLADEAFF. For the CDR3, the DNA is TGTGCCAGCAGCTCTTTTTATCCACTCGCCGATGAAGCTTTCTTT. The chain uses TRBV7-9 and TRBJ1-1; the D is unclear. CDR3 length equals 15 residues. The V gene lost 4 bases and the J gene lost 7 bases, with 19 bases spanning the gap. Germline loops: CDR1 SEHNR, CDR2 FQNEAQ (reference sequence).